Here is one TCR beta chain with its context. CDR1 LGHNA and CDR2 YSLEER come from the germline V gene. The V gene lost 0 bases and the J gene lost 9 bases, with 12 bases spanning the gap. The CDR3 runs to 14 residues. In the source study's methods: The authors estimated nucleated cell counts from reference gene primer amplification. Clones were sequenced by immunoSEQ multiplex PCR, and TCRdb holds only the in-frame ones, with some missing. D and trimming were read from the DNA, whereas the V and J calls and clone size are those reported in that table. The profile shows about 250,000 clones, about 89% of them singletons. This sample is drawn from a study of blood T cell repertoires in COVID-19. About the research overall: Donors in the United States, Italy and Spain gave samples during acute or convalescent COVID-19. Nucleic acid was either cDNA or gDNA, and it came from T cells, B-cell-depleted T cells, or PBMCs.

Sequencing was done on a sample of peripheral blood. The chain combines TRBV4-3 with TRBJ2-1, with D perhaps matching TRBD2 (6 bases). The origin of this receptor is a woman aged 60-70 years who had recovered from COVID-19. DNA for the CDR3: TGCGCCAGCAGCCAAGATGGAGGGCGGCGTGAGCAGTTCTTC. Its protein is CASSQDGGRREQFF.